Below, 23 T cell receptor beta chains from the same sample are listed, as sequenced in a study of blood T cell repertoires in COVID-19. Method: immunoSEQ multiplex PCR; TCRdb's copy keeps in-frame clones and lacks some. The data contain approximately 78,000 clones, just over 90% of them singletons. Sequencing was performed on peripheral blood. All receptors derive from a man between 50 and 59 years old with COVID-19, enrolled during active disease.

V and J are TRBV7-3 and TRBJ1-1, with D tentatively TRBD1 (5 bases). V was clipped by 1 base and J by 1 base, with 19 bases between them. The CDR3 loop spans 18 amino acids. CDR1 and CDR2 from the germline V gene are SGHTA and FQGTGA. CDR3 coding DNA: TGTGCCAGCAGCTTAAACCCCTCGGGGTTGGGGGGGAACACTGAAGCTTTCTTT. It is translated as CASSLNPSGLGGNTEAFF.

The chain employs TRBV29-1 and TRBJ2-7; TRBD1 matches at 8 bases. Germline V gene sequence: CDR1 SQVTM, CDR2 ANQGSEA. The CDR3 length is 12 residues. The V gene end was trimmed by 6 bases and the J gene end by 5 bases; junction bases not matched to a gene: 6. The CDR3 DNA reads TGCAGCGTGAGACAGGGGTCCCACGAGCAGTACTTC. Protein sequence: CSVRQGSHEQYF.

The J gene is TRBJ2-3, the V gene TRBV5-4; no reliable D call. CDR1 is SGHNT, CDR2 YYREEE, per germline (reference sequence). The V end was cut by 4 bases, the J end by 0 bases, with 12 bases between. The CDR3 sequence is 15 residues long. CDR3 DNA: TGTGCCAGCAGCCCCTCTCCCCCTAGCACAGATACGCAGTATTTT. Its translation is CASSPSPPSTDTQYF. Together with reference TRBV5-4 and TRBJ2-3, the CDR3 gives the full variable domain: ETGVTQSPTHLIKTRGQQVTLRCSSQSGHNTVSWYQQALGQGPQFIFQYYREEENGRGNFPPRFSGLQFPNYSSELNVNALELDDSALYLCASSPSPPSTDTQYFGPGTRLTVL.

The chain carries TRBV27 and TRBJ2-2; 9 bases are a match to TRBD1. Per the germline V gene, CDR1 is MNHEY and CDR2 is SMNVEV (reference sequence). This CDR3 is 15 amino acids long. V lost 5 bases to trimming and J lost 7 bases; unmatched junction nucleotides: 8. The CDR3 region has the DNA TGTGCCAGCAGTGTTACAGGGGGCGGCGGCGGGGAGCTGTTTTTT. It translates to CASSVTGGGGGELFF.

This clone was seen only once. This rearrangement joins TRBV19 to TRBJ2-7, with TRBD1 identical over 12 bases. From germline, CDR1 is LNHDA and CDR2 SQIVND (reference sequence). Trimming at V came to 7 bases and at J to 6 bases, leaving 4 bases not matched to a gene. This CDR3 spans 13 amino acids. The DNA of the CDR3 is TGTGCCAGTATTGGGACAGGGGGCTCCGAGCAGTACTTC. Its translation: CASIGTGGSEQYF.

The V gene is TRBV6-2 or TRBV6-3, the J gene TRBJ1-2; TRBD1 agrees at 8 bases. Germline-derived CDR1 and CDR2 are MNHEY and SVGEGT. Trimming removed 4 bases from V and 3 bases from J; junction bases left unmatched: 4. The CDR3 contains 14 residues. Here the CDR3 reads CASSLQGGDYGYTF. Written as DNA, the CDR3 is TGTGCCAGCAGTTTACAGGGGGGAGACTATGGCTACACCTTC.

The CDR3 DNA follows: TGTGCCAGCAGTTCACCGGGACTAGCGGGGACTCCAACGGGGAATGAGCAGTTCTTC. This translates into CASSSPGLAGTPTGNEQFF. The chain joins TRBV28 to TRBJ2-1, with TRBD2 matching over 13 bases. Germline assignment: CDR1 MDHEN and CDR2 SYDVKM. Trimming removed 4 bases from V and 7 bases from J; junction bases left unmatched: 16. The CDR3 is 19 amino acids. Full variable domain (rest looked up from reference TRBV28 and TRBJ2-1): DVKVTQSSRYLVKRTGEKVFLECVQDMDHENMFWYRQDPGLGLRLIYFSYDVKMKEKGDIPEGYSVSREKKERFSLILESASTNQTSMYLCASSSPGLAGTPTGNEQFFGPGTRLTVL.

The chain links TRBV6-1 to TRBJ2-3; D call uncertain. The CDR3 totals 15 residues. The V gene lost 2 bases and the J gene lost 0 bases, with 9 bases spanning the gap. CDR1 and CDR2 from the germline V gene are MNHNS and SASEGT. CDR3 nucleotides: TGTGCCAGCAGTGAAAGTGCGGAGAGCACAGATACGCAGTATTTT. The encoded protein is CASSESAESTDTQYF.

The V gene is TRBV12-5, the J gene TRBJ2-1; the D is unclear. The germline V and J ends were trimmed by 7 bases and 0 bases, with 10 bases remaining between them. CDR3 length: 14 amino acids. Per the germline V gene, CDR1 is LGHNT and CDR2 is FRNRAP. DNA of the CDR3: TGTGCTAGTGCCCTAGATTCCTCCTACAATGAGCAGTTCTTC. Translating gives CASALDSSYNEQFF.

The CDR3 nucleotides read TGTGCCAGCAGCCCGGACAGGACTACGAACTATGGCTACACCTTC. Protein: CASSPDRTTNYGYTF. The chain combines TRBV3-1 (or the pseudogene TRBV3-2) with TRBJ1-2, with 7 positions matching TRBD1. The germline CDR1 and CDR2 sequences are LGHDT and YNNKEL (reference sequence). Losses at the gene ends were 4 bases for V and 2 bases for J; bases not matched to a gene: 7. This CDR3 is built from 15 residues.

The chain is built from TRBV11-2 and TRBJ2-2; 9 bases match TRBD1. The CDR3 spans 16 residues. Germline CDR1 is SGHAT and CDR2 is FQNNGV. The J segment lost 4 bases and the V segment lost 3 bases, leaving 6 bases of the junction unmatched. For the CDR3, the DNA is TGTGCCAGCAGCTTTCCCGGGACAGGGATCACCGGGGAGCTGTTTTTT. It codes for CASSFPGTGITGELFF.

The chain carries TRBV5-1 and TRBJ2-1; 9 nucleotides line up with TRBD2. V dropped 4 bases and J dropped 9; count of bases not matched to a gene: 8. The CDR3 covers 14 residues. The germline CDR1 and CDR2 sequences are SGHRS and YFSETQ. The CDR3 sequence is CASSESSGIGEQFF. The CDR3 bases are TGCGCCAGCAGCGAATCTAGCGGGATTGGTGAGCAGTTCTTC. Variable domain in full (rest from reference TRBV5-1 and TRBJ2-1): KAGVTQTPRYLIKTRGQQVTLSCSPISGHRSVSWYQQTPGQGLQFLFEYFSETQRNKGNFPGRFSGRQFSNSRSEMNVSTLELGDSALYLCASSESSGIGEQFFGPGTRLTVL.

This chain joins TRBV29-1 and TRBJ2-3; 7 bases are shared with TRBD2. The CDR3 consists of 14 residues. Germline-derived CDR1 and CDR2 are SQVTM and ANQGSEA. V gave up 3 bases and J gave up 3 bases; unmatched junction bases: 6. The CDR3 is CSVEPAGSTDTQYF. CDR3 bases: TGCAGCGTTGAGCCAGCGGGAAGTACAGATACGCAGTATTTT.

This clone was recorded once. V and J are TRBV5-1 and TRBJ2-1; no clear D gene. V shed 1 base and J shed 6 bases, with 11 bases lying between them. The CDR3 contains 14 residues. Germline V lookup: CDR1 SGHRS, CDR2 YFSETQ. For the CDR3, the DNA is TGCGCCAGCAGCTTGTTCTCGTCGGGCAATGAGCAGTTCTTC. Its translation is CASSLFSSGNEQFF.

V usage is TRBV4-3 and J usage is TRBJ2-7; 13 bases fit TRBD2. Germline CDR1 is LGHNA and CDR2 is YSLEER. With V trimmed by 3 bases and J by 6 bases, 5 bases remained unmatched. There are 15 residues in the CDR3. The DNA of the CDR3 is TGCGCCAGCAGCCAGACCGGGACTAGCGGGACCGAGCAGTACTTC. The encoded protein is CASSQTGTSGTEQYF.

The chain uses TRBV7-2 and TRBJ1-6; D ambiguous. Germline lookup yields CDR1 SGHTA and CDR2 FQGNSA. Trimming shortened V by 0 bases and J by 7 bases, and 10 bases separated the two germline ends. This CDR3 is built from 15 residues. In DNA, the CDR3 is TGTGCCAGCAGCTTAGCGGCGGGGAGCAATTCACCCCTCCACTTT. Its translation: CASSLAAGSNSPLHF.

CDR3 sequence (DNA): TGTGCCAGCAGTGAAGGGCCAGGGGGAAACACTGAAGCTTTCTTT. It encodes CASSEGPGGNTEAFF. This sequence joins TRBV6-1 and TRBJ1-1, with 7 nucleotides matching TRBD1. This CDR3 is built from 15 residues. V gave up 1 base and J gave up 2 bases; unmatched junction bases: 4. Germline CDR1 is MNHNS and CDR2 is SASEGT.

The sample holds a few counts of this clone. The CDR3 bases are TGCGCCAGCAGCCAAGGTATAGCGCCGATGGAAGAGACCCAGTACTTC. Translated, it gives CASSQGIAPMEETQYF. J is TRBJ2-5 and V is TRBV4-3; perhaps TRBD2 as D (5 bases). V was shortened by 1 base and J by 3 bases, with 15 bases between the two germline ends. CDR1 LGHNA and CDR2 YSLEER come from the germline V gene. The length of the CDR3 is 16 residues.

The chain employs TRBV4-1 and TRBJ2-2; the match to TRBD1 covers 8 bases. Germline CDR1 and CDR2: MGHRA and YSYEKL. CDR3 length: 15 amino acids. V was clipped by 4 bases and J by 3 bases; unmatched bases: 4. The chain's CDR3 is CASSPGQGDTGELFF. The DNA of the CDR3 is TGCGCCAGCAGCCCTGGACAGGGAGACACCGGGGAGCTGTTTTTT.

This chain joins TRBV10-3 and TRBJ2-1, with 10 bases aligning to TRBD2. From germline, CDR1 is ENHRY and CDR2 SYGVKD. This CDR3 has 16 residues. V was clipped by 3 bases and J by 5 bases; unmatched bases: 7. The CDR3 spells CAISEEPAGGNNEQFF. Here the CDR3 DNA reads TGTGCCATCAGTGAAGAACCAGCGGGAGGGAACAATGAGCAGTTCTTC.

J is TRBJ2-1 and V is TRBV7-8; D possibly corresponds to TRBD1 (5 bases). Trimming pared 2 bases from V and 8 bases from J, leaving 16 bases between. From germline, CDR1 is SGHVS and CDR2 FQNEAQ. CDR3 length: 15 amino acids. Here the CDR3 reads CASSLFGAIGDEQFF. In nucleotides, the CDR3 is TGTGCCAGCAGCTTATTTGGGGCGATTGGGGATGAGCAGTTCTTC.

The table lists this clone with a few counts. The genes are TRBV5-1 and TRBJ2-1; TRBD2 agrees at 10 bases. The germline gives CDR1 SGHRS, CDR2 YFSETQ. Trimming took 0 bases from V and 7 from J; bases not matched to a gene: 4. The CDR3 runs to 15 residues. CDR3 protein: CASSLAAGGPNEQFF. The CDR3 DNA sequence: TGCGCCAGCAGCTTGGCAGCGGGAGGGCCGAATGAGCAGTTCTTC.

In DNA, the CDR3 is TGTGCCAGCAGCTTGCTGACAGCCCGGAACACCGGGGAGCTGTTTTTT. This translates into CASSLLTARNTGELFF. The chain has TRBV5-6 and TRBJ2-2; weak D call: TRBD1 (5 bases). The CDR3 has 16 residues. V was clipped by 1 base and J by 1 base, with 11 bases between them. From germline, CDR1 is SGHDT and CDR2 YYEEEE.